A selection of T cell receptor beta chains follows, all from one sample in a study of identical twins. TCRdb reprocessed the 5' RACE reads via MiXCR and lists one record per CDR3 protein. The repertoire holds around 480,000 distinct CDR3 sequences, with approximately 14% as singletons. These sequences were also reported in another study, on yellow fever vaccine responses in identical twins.

What was sequenced was CD4+ T cells sorted from blood. These receptors all come from a woman aged 18-35 years in good health. Each CDR3 is given with its conserved first and last residue. D genes are given only for firm matches. Expanded clones are given a class, and other clones once, few, many or no size at all.

>.|.|TRBJ2-7|TRBV27|14
CASSPLTRTYEQYF
TGTGCCAGCAGCCCCTTGACTAGGACCTACGAGCAGTACTTC
>few|TRBD2|TRBJ2-7|TRBV12-3/TRBV12-4|15
CASSSGQRGTYEQYF
TGTGCCAGCAGTTCCGGGCAGCGGGGAACCTACGAGCAGTACTTC
>few|.|TRBJ1-4|TRBV7-9|15
CASSLGDLQNEKLFF
TGTGCCAGCAGCTTAGGGGATCTACAAAATGAAAAACTGTTTTTT
>few|TRBD1|TRBJ1-6|TRBV4-1|20
CASSQDKGDSASSYNSPLHF
TGCGCCAGCAGCCAAGATAAAGGGGACAGCGCGAGCTCCTATAATTCACCCCTCCACTTT
>few|.|TRBJ1-5|TRBV29-1|14
CSVVGAGGNQPQHF
TGCAGCGTTGTGGGGGCAGGGGGCAATCAGCCCCAGCATTTT
>.|.|TRBJ2-7|TRBV6-2/TRBV6-3|13
CASSAYSAYEQYF
TGTGCCAGCAGTGCCTACAGTGCTTACGAGCAGTACTTC
>once|TRBD2|TRBJ2-3|TRBV28|15
CASIARDYTTDTQYF
TGTGCCAGCATAGCCCGGGACTACACAACAGATACGCAGTATTTT
>.|.|TRBJ2-7|TRBV6-4|13
CASRQGSDNEQYF
TGTGCCAGCCGTCAAGGATCAGATAACGAGCAGTACTTC
>.|.|TRBJ2-5|TRBV18|15
CASSPRQGGRETQYF
TGTGCCAGCTCACCACGGCAGGGGGGTCGAGAGACCCAGTACTTC
>few|.|TRBJ2-1|TRBV27|14
CASRLEGAYNEQFF
TGTGCCAGCAGACTCGAGGGGGCCTACAATGAGCAGTTCTTC
>.|.|TRBJ2-5|TRBV5-1|14
CASRSRVARWTQYF
TGCGCCAGCAGATCCAGGGTCGCTCGGTGGACCCAGTACTTC
>many|.|TRBJ2-1|TRBV7-2|14
CASSSGQRHNEQFF
TGTGCCAGCAGCTCCGGACAGAGACACAATGAGCAGTTCTTC
>.|TRBD1|TRBJ1-2|TRBV28|13
CASSGTGEWGYTF
TGTGCCAGCAGCGGGACAGGGGAATGGGGCTACACCTTC
>few|TRBD1|TRBJ2-2|TRBV7-9|16
CASTGTSGTGTGELFF
TGTGCCAGCACCGGAACGTCGGGGACAGGGACCGGGGAGCTGTTTTTT
>few|.|TRBJ2-1|TRBV6-1|14
CASSERLVVDEQFF
TGTGCCAGCAGCGAAAGACTGGTTGTCGATGAGCAGTTCTTC
>few|TRBD2|TRBJ2-5|TRBV7-3|17
CASSFENGGGVLETQYF
TGTGCCAGCAGCTTCGAAAATGGCGGGGGGGTGTTGGAGACCCAGTACTTC
>.|.|TRBJ2-7|TRBV14|13
CASSRGPPYEQYF
TGTGCCAGCAGTCGAGGCCCACCCTACGAGCAGTACTTC
>few|TRBD2|TRBJ2-7|TRBV6-2/TRBV6-3|14
CATRTSGGAYEQYF
TGTGCCACCAGGACTAGCGGGGGGGCCTACGAGCAGTACTTC
>few|.|TRBJ2-7|TRBV20-1|14
CSARDHLRGDEQYF
TGCAGTGCTAGAGATCACCTCAGGGGGGACGAGCAGTACTTC
>.|.|TRBJ2-7|TRBV7-9|14
CASSKGSGGYEQYF
TGTGCCAGCTCGAAGGGTAGCGGAGGGTACGAGCAGTACTTC
>few|.|TRBJ2-7|TRBV7-2|14
CASSLWGRAYEQYF
TGTGCCAGCAGCTTATGGGGCAGGGCCTACGAGCAGTACTTC
>many|.|TRBJ2-3|TRBV7-8|16
CASSLQASLTTDTQYF
TGTGCCAGCAGCTTACAGGCTAGTCTGACCACAGATACGCAGTATTTT